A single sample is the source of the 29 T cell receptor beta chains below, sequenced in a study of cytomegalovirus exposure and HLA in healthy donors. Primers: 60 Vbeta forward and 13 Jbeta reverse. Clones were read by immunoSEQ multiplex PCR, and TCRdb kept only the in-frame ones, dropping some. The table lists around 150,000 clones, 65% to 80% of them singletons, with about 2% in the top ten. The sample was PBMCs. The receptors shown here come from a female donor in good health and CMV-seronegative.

Here the CDR3 DNA reads TGTGCCAGCAGTATCGACAGGGGGCAAACTGAAGCTTTCTTT. It codes for CASSIDRGQTEAFF. The chain has TRBV27 and TRBJ1-1, with 10 nucleotides matching TRBD1. With V trimmed by 5 bases and J by 5 bases, 5 bases remained unmatched. There are 14 residues in the CDR3. Per germline, CDR1 MNHEY and CDR2 SMNVEV (reference sequence).

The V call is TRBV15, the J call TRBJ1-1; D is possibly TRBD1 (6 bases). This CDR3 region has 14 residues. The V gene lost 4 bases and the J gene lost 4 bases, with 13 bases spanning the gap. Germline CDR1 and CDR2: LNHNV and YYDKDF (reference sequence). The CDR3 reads CATSISLQGTEAFF. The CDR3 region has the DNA TGTGCCACCAGCATAAGTTTACAGGGCACTGAAGCTTTCTTT.

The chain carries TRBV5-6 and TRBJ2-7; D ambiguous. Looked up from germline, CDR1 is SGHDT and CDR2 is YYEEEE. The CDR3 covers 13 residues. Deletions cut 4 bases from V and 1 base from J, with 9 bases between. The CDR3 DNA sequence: TGTGCCAGCAGCCCCGTCGGGTCCTACGAGCAGTACTTC. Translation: CASSPVGSYEQYF.

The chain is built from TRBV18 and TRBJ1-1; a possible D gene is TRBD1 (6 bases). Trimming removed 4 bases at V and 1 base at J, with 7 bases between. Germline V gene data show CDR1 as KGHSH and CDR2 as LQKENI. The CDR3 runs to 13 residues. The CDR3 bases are TGTGCCAGCTCACTACAGGGGAACACTGAAGCTTTCTTT. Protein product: CASSLQGNTEAFF.

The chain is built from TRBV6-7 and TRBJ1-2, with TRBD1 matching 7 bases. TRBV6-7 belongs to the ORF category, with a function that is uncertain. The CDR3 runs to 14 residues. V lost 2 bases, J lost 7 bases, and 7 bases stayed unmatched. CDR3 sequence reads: CASSYSRGRGGYTF. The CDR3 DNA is TGTGCCAGCAGTTACAGCAGGGGGAGAGGTGGCTACACCTTC.

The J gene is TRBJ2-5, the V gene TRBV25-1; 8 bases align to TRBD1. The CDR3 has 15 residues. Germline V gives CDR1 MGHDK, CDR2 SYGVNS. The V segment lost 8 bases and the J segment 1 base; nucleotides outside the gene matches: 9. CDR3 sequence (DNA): TGTGCCAGCGTTAGTCAGGGGGCGCCCCAAGAGACCCAGTACTTC. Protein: CASVSQGAPQETQYF.

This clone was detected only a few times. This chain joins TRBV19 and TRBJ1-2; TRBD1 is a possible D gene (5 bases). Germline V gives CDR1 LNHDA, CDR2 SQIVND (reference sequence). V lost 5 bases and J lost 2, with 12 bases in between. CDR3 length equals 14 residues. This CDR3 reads CASSQGRANYGYTF. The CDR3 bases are TGTGCCAGTAGTCAAGGCAGGGCCAACTATGGCTACACCTTC.

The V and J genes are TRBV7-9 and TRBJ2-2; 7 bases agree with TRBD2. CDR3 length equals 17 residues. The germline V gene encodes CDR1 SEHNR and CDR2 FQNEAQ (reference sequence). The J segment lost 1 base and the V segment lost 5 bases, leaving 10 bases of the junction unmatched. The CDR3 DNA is TGTGCCAGCAGCCCCGGGGGGAGGACCATGAACACCGGGGAGCTGTTTTTT. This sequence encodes CASSPGGRTMNTGELFF.

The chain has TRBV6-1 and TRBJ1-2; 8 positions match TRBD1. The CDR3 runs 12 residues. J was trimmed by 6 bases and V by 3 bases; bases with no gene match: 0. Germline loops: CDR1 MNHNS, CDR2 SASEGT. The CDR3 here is CASSETGDGYTF. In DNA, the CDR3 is TGTGCCAGCAGTGAGACAGGGGATGGCTACACCTTC.

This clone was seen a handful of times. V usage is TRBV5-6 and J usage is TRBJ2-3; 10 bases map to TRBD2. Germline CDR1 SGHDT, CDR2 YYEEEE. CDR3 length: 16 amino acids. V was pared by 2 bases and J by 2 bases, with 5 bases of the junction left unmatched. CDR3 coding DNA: TGTGCCAGCAGCTTAACAGCGGGAGGGCCCACAGATACGCAGTATTTT. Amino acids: CASSLTAGGPTDTQYF.

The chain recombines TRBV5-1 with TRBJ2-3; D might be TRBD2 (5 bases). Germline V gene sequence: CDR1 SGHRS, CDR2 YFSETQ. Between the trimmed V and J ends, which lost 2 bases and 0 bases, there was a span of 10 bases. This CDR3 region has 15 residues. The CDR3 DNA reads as TGCGCCAGCAGCTTAAGCGGAGAGAGCACAGATACGCAGTATTTT. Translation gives CASSLSGESTDTQYF.

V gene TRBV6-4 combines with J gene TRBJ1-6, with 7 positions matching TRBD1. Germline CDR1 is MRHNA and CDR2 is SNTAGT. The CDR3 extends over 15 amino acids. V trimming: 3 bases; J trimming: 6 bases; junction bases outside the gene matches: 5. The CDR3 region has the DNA TGTGCCAGCAGTGAAGAGGGACAGATTAATTCACCCCTCCACTTT. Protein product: CASSEEGQINSPLHF.

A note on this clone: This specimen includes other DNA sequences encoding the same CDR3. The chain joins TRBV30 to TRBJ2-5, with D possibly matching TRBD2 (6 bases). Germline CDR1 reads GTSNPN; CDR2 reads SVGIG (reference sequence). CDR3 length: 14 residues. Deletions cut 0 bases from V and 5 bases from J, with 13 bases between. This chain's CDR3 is CAWSVGGAGETQYF. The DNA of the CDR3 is TGTGCCTGGAGTGTCGGCGGGGCCGGGGAGACCCAGTACTTC. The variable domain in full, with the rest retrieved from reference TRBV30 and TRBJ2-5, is SQTIHQWPATLVQPVGSPLSLECTVEGTSNPNLYWYRQAAGRGLQLLFYSVGIGQISSEVPQNLSASRPQDRQFILSSKKLLLSDSGFYLCAWSVGGAGETQYFGPGTRLLVL.

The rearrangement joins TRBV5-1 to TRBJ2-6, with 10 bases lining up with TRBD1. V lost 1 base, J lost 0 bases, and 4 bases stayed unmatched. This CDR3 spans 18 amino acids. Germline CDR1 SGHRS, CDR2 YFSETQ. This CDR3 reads CASSLYGTGDSGANVLTF. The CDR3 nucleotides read TGCGCCAGCAGCTTGTATGGGACAGGGGACTCTGGGGCCAACGTCCTGACTTTC.

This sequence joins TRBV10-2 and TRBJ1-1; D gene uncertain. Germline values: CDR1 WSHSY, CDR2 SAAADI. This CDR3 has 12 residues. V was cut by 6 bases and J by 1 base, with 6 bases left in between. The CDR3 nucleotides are TGCGCCAGCAGGAACAGGAACACTGAAGCTTTCTTT. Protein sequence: CASRNRNTEAFF.

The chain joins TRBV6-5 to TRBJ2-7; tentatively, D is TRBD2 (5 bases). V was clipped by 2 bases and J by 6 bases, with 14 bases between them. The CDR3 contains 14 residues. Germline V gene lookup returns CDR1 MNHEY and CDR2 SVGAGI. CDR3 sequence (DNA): TGTGCCAGCAGTTACGCGGGTAGCTTGGCCGAGCAGTACTTC. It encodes CASSYAGSLAEQYF.

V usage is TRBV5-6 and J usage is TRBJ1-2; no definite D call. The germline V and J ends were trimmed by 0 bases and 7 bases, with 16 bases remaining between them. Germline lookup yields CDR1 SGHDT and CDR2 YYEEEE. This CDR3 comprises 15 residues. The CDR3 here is CASSLVASLTGGYTF. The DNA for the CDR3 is TGTGCCAGCAGCTTGGTGGCTTCGTTAACGGGTGGCTACACCTTC.

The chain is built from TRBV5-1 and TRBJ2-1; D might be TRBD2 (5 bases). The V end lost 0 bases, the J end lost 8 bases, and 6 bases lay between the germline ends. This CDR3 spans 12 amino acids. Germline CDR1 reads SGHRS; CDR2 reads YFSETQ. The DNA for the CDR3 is TGCGCCAGCAGCTTGGGGGGAGATGAGCAGTTCTTC. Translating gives CASSLGGDEQFF.

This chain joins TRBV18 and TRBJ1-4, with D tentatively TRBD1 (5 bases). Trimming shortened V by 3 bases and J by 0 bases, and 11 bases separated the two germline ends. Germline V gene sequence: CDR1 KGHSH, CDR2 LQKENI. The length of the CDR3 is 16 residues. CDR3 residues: CASSPTDIATNEKLFF. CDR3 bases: TGTGCCAGCTCACCGACAGATATTGCAACTAATGAAAAACTGTTTTTT. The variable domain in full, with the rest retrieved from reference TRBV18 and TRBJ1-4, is NAGVMQNPRHLVRRRGQEARLRCSPMKGHSHVYWYRQLPEEGLKFMVYLQKENIIDESGMPKERFSAEFPKEGPSILRIQQVVRGDSAAYFCASSPTDIATNEKLFFGSGTQLSVL.

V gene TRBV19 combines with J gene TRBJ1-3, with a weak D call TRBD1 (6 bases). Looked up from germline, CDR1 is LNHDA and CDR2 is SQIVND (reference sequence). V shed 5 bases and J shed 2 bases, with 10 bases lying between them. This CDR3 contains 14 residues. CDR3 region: CASSVTGTGNTIYF. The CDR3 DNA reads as TGTGCCAGTAGTGTAACAGGGACTGGAAACACCATATATTTT. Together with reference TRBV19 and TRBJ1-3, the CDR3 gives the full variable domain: DGGITQSPKYLFRKEGQNVTLSCEQNLNHDAMYWYRQDPGQGLRLIYYSQIVNDFQKGDIAEGYSVSREKKESFPLTVTSAQKNPTAFYLCASSVTGTGNTIYFGEGSWLTVV.

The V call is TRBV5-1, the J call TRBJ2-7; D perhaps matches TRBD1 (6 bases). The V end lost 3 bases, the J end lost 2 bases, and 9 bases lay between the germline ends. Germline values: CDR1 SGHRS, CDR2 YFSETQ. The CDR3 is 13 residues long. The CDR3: CASSSAGAYEQYF. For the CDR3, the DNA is TGCGCCAGCAGCTCAGCAGGGGCCTACGAGCAGTACTTC.

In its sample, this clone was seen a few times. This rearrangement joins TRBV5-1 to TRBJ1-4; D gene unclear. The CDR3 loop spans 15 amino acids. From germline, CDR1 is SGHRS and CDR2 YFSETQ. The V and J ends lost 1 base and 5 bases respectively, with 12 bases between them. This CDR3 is CASSLTERTNEKLFF. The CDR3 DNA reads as TGCGCCAGCAGCTTGACAGAGAGAACCAATGAAAAACTGTTTTTT.

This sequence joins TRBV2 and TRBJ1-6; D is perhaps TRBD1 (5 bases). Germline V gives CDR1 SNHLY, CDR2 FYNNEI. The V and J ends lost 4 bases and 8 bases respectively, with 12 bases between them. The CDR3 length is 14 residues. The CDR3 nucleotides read TGTGCCAGCAGTGGGGCAGGGATGTATTCACCCCTCCACTTT. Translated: CASSGAGMYSPLHF. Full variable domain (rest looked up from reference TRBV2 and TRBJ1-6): EPEVTQTPSHQVTQMGQEVILRCVPISNHLYFYWYRQILGQKVEFLVSFYNNEISEKSEIFDDQFSVERPDGSNFTLKIRSTKLEDSAMYFCASSGAGMYSPLHFGNGTRLTVT.

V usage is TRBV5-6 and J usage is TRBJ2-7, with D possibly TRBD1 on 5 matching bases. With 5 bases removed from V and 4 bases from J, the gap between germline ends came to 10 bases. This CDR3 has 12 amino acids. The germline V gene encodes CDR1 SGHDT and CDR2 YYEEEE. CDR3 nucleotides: TGTGCCAGCAGTTCACAGGCTTACGAGCAGTACTTC. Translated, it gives CASSSQAYEQYF.

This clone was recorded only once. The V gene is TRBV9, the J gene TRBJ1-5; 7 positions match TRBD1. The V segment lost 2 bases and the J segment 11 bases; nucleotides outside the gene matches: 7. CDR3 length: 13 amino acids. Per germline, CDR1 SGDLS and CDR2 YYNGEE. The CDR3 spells CASSVTGESAQHF. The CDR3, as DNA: TGTGCCAGCAGCGTTACAGGGGAATCAGCCCAGCATTTT.

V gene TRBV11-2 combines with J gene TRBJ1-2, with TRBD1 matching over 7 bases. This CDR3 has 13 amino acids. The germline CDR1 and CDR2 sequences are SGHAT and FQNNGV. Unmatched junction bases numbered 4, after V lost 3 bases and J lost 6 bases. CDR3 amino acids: CASSLRQGNGYTF. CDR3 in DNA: TGTGCCAGCAGCTTGAGACAGGGTAATGGCTACACCTTC.

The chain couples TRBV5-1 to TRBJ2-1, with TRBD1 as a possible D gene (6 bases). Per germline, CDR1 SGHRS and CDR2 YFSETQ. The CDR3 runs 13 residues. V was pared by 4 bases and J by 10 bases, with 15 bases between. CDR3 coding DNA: TGCGCCAGCAGCAGAGGTTCAGGGGCGGAGCAGTTCTTC. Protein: CASSRGSGAEQFF.

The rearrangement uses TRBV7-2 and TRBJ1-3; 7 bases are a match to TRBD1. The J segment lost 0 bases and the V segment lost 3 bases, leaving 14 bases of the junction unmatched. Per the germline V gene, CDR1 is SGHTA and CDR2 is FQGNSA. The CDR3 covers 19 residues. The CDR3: CASSFGLPGQRISGNTIYF. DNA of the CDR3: TGTGCCAGCAGCTTCGGACTACCGGGACAGCGAATCTCTGGAAACACCATATATTTT.

The CDR3 reads CASGPSLGRAHEQYF. The DNA for the CDR3 is TGTGCCAGCGGACCTAGTTTGGGGAGGGCCCACGAGCAGTACTTC. The chain couples TRBV6-5 to TRBJ2-7; TRBD2 matches at 7 bases. The germline CDR1 and CDR2 sequences are MNHEY and SVGAGI. The CDR3 loop spans 15 amino acids. V dropped 8 bases and J dropped 5; count of bases not matched to a gene: 15.